Below, 14 T cell receptor beta chains from the same sample are listed, as sequenced in a study of identifying expanded T cells in peripheral blood. Assay used: immunoSEQ multiplex PCR; TCRdb lists only in-frame clones, some missing. This table holds around 78,000 clones, roughly four fifths found once. Specimen: blood. The receptors were gathered from a person aged 18 to 70 in good health.

This chain connects TRBV5-1 to TRBJ1-1, with TRBD1 matching over 8 bases. Germline V gives CDR1 SGHRS, CDR2 YFSETQ. V was pared by 3 bases and J by 4 bases, with 5 bases of the junction left unmatched. CDR3 length: 14 amino acids. CDR3 region: CASSSQGAGTEAFF. The DNA for the CDR3 is TGCGCCAGCAGCTCTCAGGGGGCTGGCACTGAAGCTTTCTTT.

The rearrangement joins TRBV29-1 to TRBJ1-1; 8 bases fit TRBD1. Germline V gene lookup returns CDR1 SQVTM and CDR2 ANQGSEA. Unmatched junction bases numbered 6, after V lost 7 bases and J lost 5 bases. The CDR3 length is 12 residues. The DNA of the CDR3 is TGCAGCGCCGCAGGGGGCAAGACTGAAGCTTTCTTT. Translation: CSAAGGKTEAFF.

CDR3 coding DNA: TGCGCCAGCAGCCATCGAGCGGGAGGGCCGACAGATACGCAGTATTTT. This sequence encodes CASSHRAGGPTDTQYF. The V call is TRBV4-3, the J call TRBJ2-3; 10 nucleotides agree with TRBD2. Germline V gene sequence: CDR1 LGHNA, CDR2 YSLEER. Unmatched junction bases numbered 6, after V lost 3 bases and J lost 3 bases. The CDR3 is made up of 16 amino acids.

The chain carries TRBV2 and TRBJ2-1; no clear D. The CDR3 sequence is 10 residues long. Per germline, CDR1 SNHLY and CDR2 FYNNEI. Trimming pared 6 bases from V and 7 bases from J, leaving 4 bases between. The CDR3 sequence is CASRGNEQFF. In DNA form, the CDR3 reads TGTGCCAGCAGGGGAAATGAGCAGTTCTTC.

This clone was detected only once. The chain combines TRBV5-1 with TRBJ1-1; D may be TRBD1 (5 bases). The length of the CDR3 is 14 residues. V was pared by 9 bases and J by 1 base, with 16 bases between. Germline V gene lookup returns CDR1 SGHRS and CDR2 YFSETQ. The DNA for the CDR3 is TGCGCCACCCATCGGGGGGATACGAACACTGAAGCTTTCTTT. This codes for CATHRGDTNTEAFF.

The rearrangement links TRBV11-1 to TRBJ2-1; possible D gene TRBD1, 6 bases. Germline V gene sequence: CDR1 SGHAT, CDR2 FQDESV (reference sequence). This CDR3 contains 14 residues. With 5 bases removed from V and 4 bases from J, the gap between germline ends came to 12 bases. The CDR3 region has the DNA TGTGCCAGCAGCGCGAGGACAGATTACAATGAGCAGTTCTTC. This gives the protein CASSARTDYNEQFF.

V gene TRBV27 combines with J gene TRBJ2-1; 12 positions agree with TRBD2. The CDR3 is 16 amino acids. The germline CDR1 and CDR2 sequences are MNHEY and SMNVEV (reference sequence). Trimming at V came to 8 bases and at J to 2 bases, leaving 7 bases not matched to a gene. CDR3 loop: CASGPLAGGPYNEQFF. CDR3 bases: TGTGCCAGCGGGCCCCTAGCGGGAGGGCCCTACAATGAGCAGTTCTTC.

This rearrangement joins TRBV13 to TRBJ2-1; unclear D gene. Trimming took off 4 bases at V and 0 bases at J, with 13 bases between the two ends. This CDR3 comprises 16 residues. Germline-derived CDR1 and CDR2 are PRHDT and FYEKMQ (reference sequence). CDR3 residues: CASSSLDQSSYNEQFF. The CDR3 nucleotides read TGTGCCAGCAGCTCTTTGGACCAAAGCTCCTACAATGAGCAGTTCTTC.

The rearrangement uses TRBV19 and TRBJ2-7; TRBD2 matches 10 bases. The CDR3 extends over 20 amino acids. With 6 bases clipped from V and 0 bases from J, the junction kept 20 bases outside the gene matches. CDR1 and CDR2 (germline): LNHDA, SQIVND (reference sequence). The CDR3 reads CASSNTNRRRTSGNSYEQYF. For the CDR3, the DNA is TGTGCCAGTAGCAACACAAACCGAAGAAGGACTAGCGGCAACTCCTACGAGCAGTACTTC.

V gene TRBV15 combines with J gene TRBJ2-3, with TRBD2 as a possible D gene (11 bases). Trimming shortened V by 4 bases and J by 2 bases, and 37 bases separated the two germline ends. Germline V CDR1 and CDR2: LNHNV, YYDKDF (reference sequence). This CDR3 contains 23 residues. Here the CDR3 reads CATSNRVQTSGTGVPRSTDTQYF. In nucleotides, the CDR3 is TGTGCCACCAGCAACCGAGTACAGACTAGCGGGACAGGGGTCCCTAGATCCACAGATACGCAGTATTTT.

The chain has TRBV4-2 and TRBJ2-1, with D possibly matching TRBD2 (5 bases). V was trimmed by 4 bases and J by 7 bases, leaving 14 bases between them. Germline CDR1 is LGHNA and CDR2 is YNFKEQ. The length of the CDR3 is 14 residues. The CDR3 sequence: CASSPMKAGNEQFF. CDR3 DNA: TGTGCCAGCAGCCCCATGAAGGCGGGTAATGAGCAGTTCTTC.

V gene TRBV29-1 combines with J gene TRBJ2-1; D remains ambiguous. Germline V gives CDR1 SQVTM, CDR2 ANQGSEA. This CDR3 has 12 amino acids. V gave up 0 bases and J gave up 10 bases, with 10 bases separating them. The CDR3 sequence: CSVEDDGREQFF. The DNA for the CDR3 is TGCAGCGTTGAAGACGACGGGCGGGAGCAGTTCTTC.

Written as DNA, the CDR3 is TGTGCCAGCAGCTCGTCGCCTTTGGCTGGGGCCAACGTCCTGACTTTC. This sequence encodes CASSSSPLAGANVLTF. The chain has TRBV7-3 and TRBJ2-6; D unresolved. Trimming removed 4 bases from V and 2 bases from J, with 12 bases in between. Germline-derived CDR1 and CDR2 are SGHTA and FQGTGA. CDR3 length: 16 residues. Based on the CDR3 plus reference TRBV7-3 and TRBJ2-6, the full variable domain is GAGVSQTPSNKVTEKGKYVELRCDPISGHTALYWYRQSLGQGPEFLIYFQGTGAADDSGLPNDRFFAVRPEGSVSTLKIQRTERGDSAVYLCASSSSPLAGANVLTFGAGSRLTVL.

This chain joins TRBV7-2 and TRBJ2-2; no reliable D call. Germline V gives CDR1 SGHTA, CDR2 FQGNSA. The CDR3 runs 16 residues. V lost 6 bases and J lost 0, with 14 bases in between. The CDR3 loop reads CASRPRPDPNTGELFF. DNA of the CDR3: TGTGCCAGCAGACCACGACCGGATCCGAACACCGGGGAGCTGTTTTTT.